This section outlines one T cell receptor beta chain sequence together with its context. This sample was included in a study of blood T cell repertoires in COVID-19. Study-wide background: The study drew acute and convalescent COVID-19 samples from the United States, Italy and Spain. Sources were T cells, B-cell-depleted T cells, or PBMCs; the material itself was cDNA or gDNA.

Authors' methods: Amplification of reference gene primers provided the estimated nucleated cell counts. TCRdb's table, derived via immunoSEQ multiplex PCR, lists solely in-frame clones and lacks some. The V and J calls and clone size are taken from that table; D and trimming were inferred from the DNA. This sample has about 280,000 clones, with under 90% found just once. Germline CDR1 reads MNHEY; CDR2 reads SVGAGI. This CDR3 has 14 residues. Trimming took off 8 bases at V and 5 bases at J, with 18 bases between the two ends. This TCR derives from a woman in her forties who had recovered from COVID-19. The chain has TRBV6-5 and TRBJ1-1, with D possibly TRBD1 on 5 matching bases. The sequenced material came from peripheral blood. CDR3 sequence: CASLGGGRGTEAFF. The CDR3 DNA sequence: TGTGCCAGCCTCGGGGGGGGGAGAGGGACTGAAGCTTTCTTT.